Listed below are T cell receptor beta chains from one sample, sequenced in a study of shared clonotypes between healthy human individuals. Some clones are missing from TCRdb's copy, which holds only in-frame ones; the method was immunoSEQ multiplex PCR. The sample has about 2 million clones, about 94% seen once; the top ten hold under 1.5%. Material: naive CD8+ T cells sorted from blood. The receptor source for this set is a man in his late teens or twenties in good health. The CDR3 runs from the conserved cysteine through the conserved F or W. The D gene is left open where the match is weak. The listing skips clone size in some rows; elsewhere it reads once, few, many or a size class.

TRBJ1-6,.,.,TRBV2,CASSEGNGTPYNSPLHF,TGTGCCAGCAGCGAAGGGAACGGGACACCTTATAATTCACCCCTCCACTTT
TRBJ2-7,.,.,TRBV5-5,CASSLAGWGYEQYF,TGTGCCAGCAGCTTGGCCGGTTGGGGCTACGAGCAGTACTTC
TRBJ2-7,.,.,TRBV5-1,CASSLERGYEQYF,TGCGCCAGCAGCTTGGAACGGGGTTACGAGCAGTACTTC
TRBJ2-3,.,.,TRBV7-9,CASSLVQGFTDTQYF,TGTGCCAGCAGCTTAGTCCAGGGTTTCACAGATACGCAGTATTTT
TRBJ2-1,.,TRBD2,TRBV5-6,CASSFRLAGGLEQFF,TGTGCCAGCAGCTTCAGGCTAGCGGGGGGTCTTGAGCAGTTCTTC
TRBJ1-2,.,.,TRBV5-1,CASSLERANLDGYTF,TGCGCCAGCAGCTTGGAGAGGGCCAACCTAGATGGCTACACCTTC
TRBJ2-1,.,TRBD1,TRBV29-1,CSVEEPDRPSYNEQFF,TGCAGCGTTGAAGAACCGGACAGGCCCTCCTACAATGAGCAGTTCTTC
TRBJ2-7,.,.,TRBV7-8,CASSLEPNQNYEQYF,TGTGCCAGCAGCTTAGAACCCAACCAGAATTACGAGCAGTACTTC
TRBJ2-5,once,.,TRBV6-5,CASSYSGGGETQYF,TGTGCCAGCAGTTACTCGGGAGGGGGAGAGACCCAGTACTTC
TRBJ1-1,.,.,TRBV6-5,CASSRGGRTEAFF,TGTGCCAGCAGTAGGGGGGGGCGCACTGAAGCTTTCTTT
TRBJ2-2,once,.,TRBV7-9,CASTTGELFF,TGTGCCAGCACTACCGGGGAGCTGTTTTTT
TRBJ1-3,.,TRBD1,TRBV6-6,CASIWGQGAFGNTIYF,TGTGCCAGCATTTGGGGACAGGGGGCTTTTGGAAACACCATATATTTT
TRBJ2-3,.,TRBD2,TRBV27,CASGLAGSTDTQYF,TGTGCCAGCGGACTAGCAGGGTCCACAGATACGCAGTATTTT
TRBJ2-7,.,.,TRBV2,CASSEAGGDTSEQYF,TGTGCCAGCAGTGAAGCGGGGGGGGACACCTCCGAGCAGTACTTC
TRBJ2-2,.,TRBD2,TRBV15,CATSRPGLVMSGELFF,TGTGCCACCAGCAGGCCGGGACTAGTGATGTCCGGGGAGCTGTTTTTT
TRBJ1-3,.,TRBD1,TRBV9,CASSVGRGQGPSGNTIYF,TGTGCCAGCAGCGTGGGACGCGGACAGGGACCATCTGGAAACACCATATATTTT
TRBJ1-5,.,.,TRBV28,CASSLRQINQPQHF,TGTGCCAGCAGTTTGCGACAGATCAATCAGCCCCAGCATTTT
TRBJ1-4,.,.,TRBV6-5,CASSLFTGAGEKLFF,TGTGCCAGCAGCCTCTTCACAGGTGCCGGTGAAAAACTGTTTTTT